The 30 T cell receptor beta chains reported below all come from one sample, sequenced in a study of shared clonotypes between healthy human individuals. In the naive CD8 group, cells lacked CD45RO and were positively selected for CCR7, so terminally differentiated effector memory CD45RA+ cells were left out. The method was immunoSEQ multiplex PCR; TCRdb's version includes in-frame clones alone and lacks a portion of them. The sample holds about 2 million clones, about 94% seen once. The sequencing sample was made of naive CD8+ T cells sorted from blood. These receptors came from a man aged 18 to 30 in good health.

This chain joins TRBV7-9 and TRBJ1-1, with D unclear. The V gene lost 6 bases and the J gene lost 7 bases, with 12 bases spanning the gap. Germline assignment: CDR1 SEHNR and CDR2 FQNEAQ (reference sequence). The CDR3 totals 12 residues. CDR3 coding DNA: TGTGCCAGCAGTCCTTCGGGTCTTGAAGCTTTCTTT. It translates to CASSPSGLEAFF. Full variable domain (outside the CDR3, taken from reference TRBV7-9 and TRBJ1-1): DTGVSQNPRHKITKRGQNVTFRCDPISEHNRLYWYRQTLGQGPEFLTYFQNEAQLEKSRLLSDRFSAERPKGSFSTLEIQRTEQGDSAMYLCASSPSGLEAFFGQGTRLTVV.

The chain combines TRBV28 with TRBJ1-2; D is possibly TRBD1 (5 bases). Germline CDR1 reads MDHEN; CDR2 reads SYDVKM. The CDR3 contains 14 residues. Between the trimmed V and J ends, which lost 2 bases and 8 bases, there was a span of 15 bases. CDR3 nucleotides: TGTGCCAGCAGTTTAAGATCGGCGGGGCAGGGCTACACCTTC. Protein product: CASSLRSAGQGYTF.

The rearrangement uses TRBV5-1 and TRBJ1-2, with D hard to call. The V and J ends lost 0 bases and 4 bases respectively, with 16 bases between them. The CDR3 runs to 16 residues. Germline assignment: CDR1 SGHRS and CDR2 YFSETQ. The CDR3 DNA is TGCGCCAGCAGCTTGGGGGCCCTCGGGCAGACCTATGGCTACACCTTC. Its translation: CASSLGALGQTYGYTF.

To note about this clone: Other nucleotide sequences from this sample produce the same CDR3. The CDR3 reads CAWSRLGETQYF. CDR3 DNA sequence: TGTGCCTGGAGCAGGTTAGGAGAGACCCAGTACTTC. The J gene is TRBJ2-5, the V gene TRBV30; D remains unclear. Germline loops: CDR1 GTSNPN, CDR2 SVGIG (reference sequence). The CDR3 runs to 12 residues. Deletions cut 3 bases from V and 4 bases from J, with 9 bases between.

The chain joins TRBV11-2 to TRBJ2-7; a weak D match, TRBD2 (6 bases). V lost 6 bases, J lost 2 bases, and 17 bases lay in between. The germline CDR1 and CDR2 sequences are SGHAT and FQNNGV. This CDR3 has 15 residues. The CDR3 is CASSSGSYLTYEQYF. For the CDR3, the DNA is TGTGCCAGCAGTTCCGGGAGCTACCTCACCTACGAGCAGTACTTC.

The CDR3 region is CASSLALGGFEQFF. The DNA for the CDR3 is TGTGCCAGCAGCTTGGCCCTGGGGGGCTTTGAGCAGTTCTTC. The chain carries TRBV5-4 and TRBJ2-1; D possibly uses TRBD1 or TRBD2 (6 bases each). V was cut by 0 bases and J by 9 bases, with 13 bases left in between. The CDR3 contains 14 residues. Germline V gene sequence: CDR1 SGHNT, CDR2 YYREEE (reference sequence).

V usage is TRBV7-9 and J usage is TRBJ2-5, with a weak D call TRBD1 (6 bases). V lost 4 bases and J lost 5, with 11 bases in between. CDR1 is SEHNR and CDR2 is FQNEAQ in the germline V gene (reference sequence). The CDR3 totals 13 residues. CDR3 DNA: TGTGCCAGCAGCTCCTGGACAGACGAGACCCAGTACTTC. This gives the protein CASSSWTDETQYF.

In DNA, the CDR3 is TGCGCCAGCGGGGAACACAGGGGGCAACCCTATGGCTACACCTTC. This gives the protein CASGEHRGQPYGYTF. This rearrangement joins TRBV10-2 to TRBJ1-2; 9 bases map to TRBD1. The germline V gene encodes CDR1 WSHSY and CDR2 SAAADI. This CDR3 comprises 15 residues. V lost 8 bases and J lost 4; bases outside the gene matches: 11.

This sequence joins TRBV7-6 and TRBJ1-3, with D unclear. The CDR3 contains 17 residues. Germline-derived CDR1 and CDR2 are SGHVS and FNYEAQ. The V end lost 1 base, the J end lost 0 bases, and 13 bases lay between the germline ends. The CDR3, as DNA: TGTGCCAGCAGCTTAGACGACACAGCGAGCTCTGGAAACACCATATATTTT. Encoded protein: CASSLDDTASSGNTIYF.

The gene calls are TRBV4-3 and TRBJ2-1; the D is unclear. This CDR3 has 15 residues. With 2 bases removed from V and 6 bases from J, the gap between germline ends came to 14 bases. Germline CDR1 LGHNA, CDR2 YSLEER. Written as DNA, the CDR3 is TGCGCCAGCAGCCAATTGTACTCCTCAGCCAATGAGCAGTTCTTC. It codes for CASSQLYSSANEQFF.

This chain connects TRBV6-1 to TRBJ2-7, with 7 positions matching TRBD1. The junction had 9 bases not matched to a gene; V was cut back by 3 bases and J by 1 base. The length of the CDR3 is 16 residues. The germline gives CDR1 MNHNS, CDR2 SASEGT. The CDR3 is CASSDGLPGGSYEQYF. The CDR3 bases are TGTGCCAGCAGTGATGGCCTCCCAGGGGGTTCCTACGAGCAGTACTTC.

The gene calls are TRBV29-1 and TRBJ2-7, with TRBD2 matching over 14 bases. From germline, CDR1 is SQVTM and CDR2 ANQGSEA. The CDR3 runs to 14 residues. V shed 3 bases and J 6 bases; nucleotides not matched to a gene: 4. The CDR3 DNA sequence: TGCAGCGTTGAGGGACTAGCGGGAGCGGTCGAGCAGTACTTC. Translating gives CSVEGLAGAVEQYF.

The J gene is TRBJ2-7, the V gene TRBV18; 7 bases map to TRBD1. Trimming took 3 bases from V and 6 from J; bases not matched to a gene: 11. From germline, CDR1 is KGHSH and CDR2 LQKENI. The CDR3 is made up of 15 amino acids. CDR3 sequence reads: CASSPSGTDPLEQYF. CDR3 nucleotides: TGTGCCAGCTCACCCTCCGGGACAGATCCTCTCGAGCAGTACTTC. Full variable domain (outside the CDR3, taken from reference TRBV18 and TRBJ2-7): NAGVMQNPRHLVRRRGQEARLRCSPMKGHSHVYWYRQLPEEGLKFMVYLQKENIIDESGMPKERFSAEFPKEGPSILRIQQVVRGDSAAYFCASSPSGTDPLEQYFGPGTRLTVT.

The rearrangement uses TRBV7-9 and TRBJ2-1; maybe TRBD1 (5 bases). There are 15 residues in the CDR3. CDR1 is SEHNR, CDR2 FQNEAQ, per germline (reference sequence). V lost 2 bases, J lost 6 bases, and 14 bases lay in between. CDR3 protein: CASSLPYRGSNEQFF. For the CDR3, the DNA is TGTGCCAGCAGCTTACCCTATAGGGGATCCAATGAGCAGTTCTTC.

A single count supports this clone. The chain employs TRBV5-4 and TRBJ2-4; 8 nucleotides line up with TRBD2. The V and J ends lost 4 bases and 8 bases, in that order; junction bases with no gene match: 8. Per germline, CDR1 SGHNT and CDR2 YYREEE (reference sequence). The CDR3 length is 14 residues. The CDR3: CASSVSGTGHIQYF. The CDR3 DNA sequence: TGTGCCAGCAGCGTTAGCGGGACTGGGCACATTCAGTACTTC. The full variable domain, completed using reference TRBV5-4 and TRBJ2-4, is ETGVTQSPTHLIKTRGQQVTLRCSSQSGHNTVSWYQQALGQGPQFIFQYYREEENGRGNFPPRFSGLQFPNYSSELNVNALELDDSALYLCASSVSGTGHIQYFGAGTRLSVL.

V gene TRBV11-2 combines with J gene TRBJ1-2; D gene uncertain. V lost 3 bases, J lost 0 bases, and 5 bases lay in between. Looked up from germline, CDR1 is SGHAT and CDR2 is FQNNGV. This CDR3 has 13 residues. The chain's CDR3 is CASSLVTNYGYTF. CDR3 coding DNA: TGTGCCAGCAGCTTGGTTACTAACTATGGCTACACCTTC.

V and J are TRBV7-9 and TRBJ2-5; 7 bases are shared with TRBD2. Germline V lookup: CDR1 SEHNR, CDR2 FQNEAQ (reference sequence). V dropped 0 bases and J dropped 2; count of bases not matched to a gene: 3. The CDR3 loop spans 15 amino acids. As DNA, the CDR3 is TGTGCCAGCAGCTTAGCGGGGGAGGGTCAAGAGACCCAGTACTTC. It yields the protein CASSLAGEGQETQYF.

The genes are TRBV11-2 and TRBJ2-1; perhaps TRBD2 as D (5 bases). The V end lost 3 bases, the J end lost 4 bases, and 10 bases lay between the germline ends. Germline values: CDR1 SGHAT, CDR2 FQNNGV. The CDR3 is 14 residues long. The CDR3 is CASSFMTIYNEQFF. DNA of the CDR3: TGTGCCAGCAGCTTTATGACTATTTACAATGAGCAGTTCTTC.

The genes are TRBV6-1 and TRBJ2-7; D gene unclear. The CDR3 contains 15 residues. The V end lost 5 bases, the J end lost 5 bases, and 19 bases lay between the germline ends. Germline V lookup: CDR1 MNHNS, CDR2 SASEGT. The CDR3 nucleotides are TGTGCCAGCAGTCTCCTCCCACGATCCGCCGACGAGCAGTACTTC. This gives the protein CASSLLPRSADEQYF.

The chain carries TRBV27 and TRBJ2-7, with a tentative D call TRBD2 (6 bases). Deletions cut 2 bases from V and 7 bases from J, with 15 bases between. The CDR3 spans 14 residues. CDR1 is MNHEY and CDR2 is SMNVEV in the germline V gene (reference sequence). CDR3 bases: TGTGCCAGCAGTTTAGGCGGGATAGGCCTGGAGCAGTACTTC. This encodes CASSLGGIGLEQYF.

The genes are TRBV7-9 and TRBJ2-1; D gene ambiguous. CDR3 size: 11 residues. The germline V and J ends were trimmed by 4 bases and 9 bases, with 7 bases remaining between them. Germline-derived CDR1 and CDR2 are SEHNR and FQNEAQ (reference sequence). The CDR3, as DNA: TGTGCCAGCAGCTCGGAAAGTGAGCAGTTCTTC. Translation: CASSSESEQFF.

The chain combines TRBV27 with TRBJ2-1; TRBD2 matches 13 bases. J gave up 6 bases and V 7 bases, and 9 bases lay outside the gene matches. Germline V CDR1 and CDR2: MNHEY, SMNVEV (reference sequence). This CDR3 is built from 16 residues. The CDR3: CASILAGGPSGNEQFF. The DNA of the CDR3 is TGTGCCAGCATACTAGCGGGAGGGCCCTCGGGCAATGAGCAGTTCTTC.

The V gene is TRBV7-6, the J gene TRBJ2-5; D remains unclear. Germline CDR1 SGHVS, CDR2 FNYEAQ. The CDR3 is 12 residues long. Trimming took off 1 base at V and 5 bases at J, with 5 bases between the two ends. The CDR3 region is CASSLGRETQYF. DNA for the CDR3: TGTGCCAGCAGCTTAGGTCGGGAGACCCAGTACTTC.

This clone was counted between two and nine times. The rearrangement uses TRBV6-5 and TRBJ2-1, with unresolved D. Trimming shortened V by 6 bases and J by 11 bases, and 14 bases separated the two germline ends. This CDR3 is 12 amino acids long. Per germline, CDR1 MNHEY and CDR2 SVGAGI. CDR3 amino acids: CASSSSLGKQFF. CDR3 nucleotides: TGTGCCAGCAGCTCCAGTTTGGGCAAGCAGTTCTTC.

A remark on this clone: This sample also contains other DNA sequences that code for the same CDR3. The chain links TRBV7-3 to TRBJ2-1; a weak D match, TRBD1 (7 bases). Germline V gives CDR1 SGHTA, CDR2 FQGTGA. The V end was cut by 5 bases, the J end by 7 bases, with 12 bases between. The CDR3 sequence is 13 residues long. In nucleotides, the CDR3 is TGTGCCAGCAGCCCATCAGGGGGGAATGAGCAGTTCTTC. Its translation is CASSPSGGNEQFF. The full variable domain, completed using reference TRBV7-3 and TRBJ2-1, is GAGVSQTPSNKVTEKGKYVELRCDPISGHTALYWYRQSLGQGPEFLIYFQGTGAADDSGLPNDRFFAVRPEGSVSTLKIQRTERGDSAVYLCASSPSGGNEQFFGPGTRLTVL.

This chain joins TRBV11-3 and TRBJ1-1; D gene ambiguous. The CDR3 has 13 residues. Trimming stripped 3 bases from V and 1 base from J, with 6 bases between. Germline values: CDR1 SGHNT, CDR2 YENEEA. The CDR3 here is CASSFSGNTEAFF. In DNA, the CDR3 is TGTGCCAGCAGCTTTTCAGGGAACACTGAAGCTTTCTTT.

This sequence joins TRBV11-1 and TRBJ1-2; possible D gene TRBD1, 6 bases. CDR3 length: 14 amino acids. CDR1 is SGHAT and CDR2 is FQDESV in the germline V gene (reference sequence). V was clipped by 3 bases and J by 2 bases, with 10 bases between them. The CDR3 here is CASSFPTGNYGYTF. The CDR3, as DNA: TGTGCCAGCAGCTTCCCCACAGGGAACTATGGCTACACCTTC. Based on the CDR3 plus reference TRBV11-1 and TRBJ1-2, the full variable domain is EAEVAQSPRYKITEKSQAVAFWCDPISGHATLYWYRQILGQGPELLVQFQDESVVDDSQLPKDRFSAERLKGVDSTLKIQPAELGDSAMYLCASSFPTGNYGYTFGSGTRLTVV.

The chain couples TRBV27 to TRBJ2-7; 8 bases map to TRBD2. After removal of 5 bases from V and 7 bases from J, the junction contained 10 bases not matched to a gene. The CDR3 consists of 14 residues. Germline V CDR1 and CDR2: MNHEY, SMNVEV (reference sequence). The CDR3 spells CASSTGLAPREQYF. The CDR3 DNA reads as TGTGCCAGCAGTACCGGACTAGCTCCCAGGGAGCAGTACTTC.

This clone was observed once. The V and J genes are TRBV9 and TRBJ2-3; TRBD1 matches at 9 bases. With 1 base clipped from V and 2 bases from J, the junction kept 5 bases outside the gene matches. Germline assignment: CDR1 SGDLS and CDR2 YYNGEE. CDR3 size: 16 residues. For the CDR3, the DNA is TGTGCCAGCAGCGTACTCGACAGGGGGGCCACAGATACGCAGTATTTT. Translated, it gives CASSVLDRGATDTQYF.

In this sample, this clone turned up once. The chain is built from TRBV4-3 and TRBJ2-7; D may correspond to TRBD1 or TRBD2 (6 bases each). Trimming pared 3 bases from V and 4 bases from J, leaving 19 bases between. CDR3 length: 16 amino acids. Looked up from germline, CDR1 is LGHNA and CDR2 is YSLEER. In DNA, the CDR3 is TGCGCCAGCAGCCAGGTCCGAATCGGGGGCTGGTACGAGCAGTACTTC. Its protein product is CASSQVRIGGWYEQYF.